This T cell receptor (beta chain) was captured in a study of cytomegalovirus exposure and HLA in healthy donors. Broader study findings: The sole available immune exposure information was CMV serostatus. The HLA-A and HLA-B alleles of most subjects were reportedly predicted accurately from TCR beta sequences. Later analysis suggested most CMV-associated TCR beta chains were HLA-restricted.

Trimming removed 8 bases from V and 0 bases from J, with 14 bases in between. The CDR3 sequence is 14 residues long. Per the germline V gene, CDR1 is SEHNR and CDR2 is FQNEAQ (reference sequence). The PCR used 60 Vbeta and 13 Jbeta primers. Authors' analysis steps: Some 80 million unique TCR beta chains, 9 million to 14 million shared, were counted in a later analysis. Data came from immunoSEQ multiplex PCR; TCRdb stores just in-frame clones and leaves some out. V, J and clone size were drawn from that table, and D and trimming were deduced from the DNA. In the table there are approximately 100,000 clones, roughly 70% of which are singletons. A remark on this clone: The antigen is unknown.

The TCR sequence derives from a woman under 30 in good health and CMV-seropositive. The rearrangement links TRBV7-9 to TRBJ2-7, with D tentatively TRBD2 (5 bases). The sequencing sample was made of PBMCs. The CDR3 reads CASRRMEASYEQYF. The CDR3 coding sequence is TGTGCCAGCCGCCGGATGGAGGCCTCCTACGAGCAGTACTTC.